This T cell receptor beta chain was observed in a study of vaccination effects on CD4 cells after COVID-19 (dated by TCRdb to between 2022 and 2023). The study in broad terms: In the ViraFEST assay, PBMC were stimulated with viral peptide pools, and antigen-specific CD4+ T cell clonotypes were then identified by expansion using TCR sequencing. In the study, cultures from other donors were sequenced using the Oncomine TCR Beta short-read assay on an Illumina iSeq 100. Across the study, the median time from the second dose to post-vaccine sampling was 72 days (range 14 to 241). SARS-CoV-2 spike-specific CD4+ TCR repertoires were compared before and after mRNA vaccination in COVID-19 convalescent patients and in infection-naive vaccine recipients. A total of some eleven COVID-19 convalescent patients and a handful of SARS-CoV-2-naive healthy vaccine recipients were included in the full study. About 1.8 million PBMC per well were cultured with about 10 ug/ml peptides in IMDM containing roughly 5% human AB serum, around 10 IU/ml IL-2 and gentamicin.

Deletion took 0 bases off V and 10 bases off J, with a span of 15 bases between the germline ends. Counted from cysteine to phenylalanine, this CDR3 has 14 amino acids. Only the CDR3 DNA stays, 42 bases, in frame from base 1. According to the germline V gene (reference sequence), CDR1 reads LNHNV and CDR2 reads YYDKDF. Study-wide conclusions, independent of this receptor: Limitations of the study were the small number of convalescent patients and the absence of early post-infection timepoints. In healthy vaccine recipients, vaccine-induced clones were almost all SARS-CoV-2 mono-reactive, with only 1 of 255 being cross-reactive with common cold coronaviruses. Marked clonal contraction was observed in both infection-induced and vaccine-induced clones at late post-vaccination timepoints, consistent with waning T cell responses.

After around 10 days of culture, CD4+ T cells were isolated with the EasySep CD4+ T cell isolation kit. Each participant received two doses of an mRNA SARS-CoV-2 vaccine, either BNT162b2 or mRNA-1273. The absence of prior SARS-CoV-2 infection in healthy vaccine recipients was confirmed by negative nucleocapsid antibodies before and after vaccination. On days 3 and 7, half of the culture medium was replaced with fresh IL-2-containing medium. Unless noted otherwise, every peptide stimulation condition was grown in triplicate wells. PBMC were separated from whole blood using Ficoll-Paque Plus gradient centrifugation and were then either cryopreserved at -140C or used fresh. The QIAamp micro DNA kit was used to extract genomic DNA from the cultured CD4+ T cells. Worth noting for this clone: Its binding antigen is unknown. No much larger clone is present one base from it, and per-base qualities are unavailable.

Libraries were constructed by the immunoSEQ multiplex PCR assay. DNA from the CD4+ T cells that had been cultured and isolated underwent TCR beta CDR3 sequencing. The original methods were these. Non-productive TCR sequences were discarded, and reads were trimmed to the CDR3 region, with only CDR3s of 7 or more amino acids retained. The MANAFEST web app was used to pick out antigen-specific clonotypes by comparing their expansion in peptide wells with that in reference cultures. For clones to be considered positive, expansion at FDR<0.05 versus reference and all other wells, an odds ratio above 5, and a frequency above 0.1% in two replicate wells were required. Cross-reactive clonotypes were defined as significantly expanded in SARS-CoV-2 spike wells and in at least one common cold coronavirus spike condition. CDR3 similarity was assessed by Levenshtein distance using the stringdist R package, and unrooted trees were constructed with ape in R 3.6.1. TCRdb re-hosts the immuneACCESS table, in-frame sequences only. Its copies lack some clones; in the studies checked, an unresolved V gene accounts for under half of them, and the cause for the rest is not known. V and J calls and clone size follow that table, whereas D and trimming were derived from the DNA. In all, the sample holds about 71,000 clones, and roughly four fifths of those were seen once. The ten most abundant clones make up 2% to 3% of the sample.

Sequencing used CD4+ T cells from PBMCs cultured without peptide, obtained after COVID-19 vaccination. The rearrangement joined TRBV15 to TRBJ2-5; no D gene is confidently identified. The TCR originated in a human donor who received a COVID-19 vaccine. The sequenced DNA is TGTGCCACCAGCAGAGATAGGGCGGCTAGTCGCCAGTACTTC. This is translated as CATSRDRAASRQYF.